The next 16 T cell receptor beta chains were all read from a single sample in a study of metastatic and nonmetastatic thyroid tumors. Until they underwent thyroid surgery, no patient had received any treatment. TCRdb re-processed the PCR reads through MiXCR. The sample holds 30,000 to 35,000 clones; 16% are singletons and the top ten take around 3%. The sequenced material came from blood. The receptors originated from a female donor with papillary thyroid cancer or a benign thyroid nodule (not recorded which). Some clones in this sample may be carry-over from other donors' samples.

Only one count was recorded for this clone. This sequence joins TRBV3-1 and TRBJ2-6; D unclear. CDR3 length: 16 amino acids. From germline, CDR1 is LGHDT and CDR2 YNNKEL (reference sequence). The ends were cut back, 1 base at V and 1 base at J, with 8 bases in the middle. This chain's CDR3 is CASSQGSPSGANVLTF. CDR3 nucleotides: TGTGCCAGCAGCCAAGGCAGCCCTTCTGGGGCCAACGTCCTGACTTTC.

In this sample, this clone turned up many times. For the CDR3, the DNA is TGTGCCAGCAGCGTCGAAGGAGTTTCGACCGGGGAGCTGTTTTTT. It specifies CASSVEGVSTGELFF. The chain recombines TRBV9 with TRBJ2-2, with D hard to call. V was clipped by 2 bases and J by 5 bases, with 13 bases between them. The germline V gene encodes CDR1 SGDLS and CDR2 YYNGEE. CDR3 size: 15 residues.

This clone occurred many times. The CDR3 DNA follows: TGTGCCAGCTCACCACTGAGCACAGATACGCAGTATTTT. Its translation is CASSPLSTDTQYF. J is TRBJ2-3 and V is TRBV18; D gene uncertain. CDR3 length: 13 residues. V lost 1 base and J 0 bases, leaving 2 bases between the germline ends. CDR1 and CDR2 (germline): KGHSH, LQKENI.

This clone was counted ten times or more. The rearrangement links TRBV20-1 to TRBJ2-1; TRBD2 matches at 9 bases. The V gene end was trimmed by 7 bases and the J gene end by 6 bases; junction bases not matched to a gene: 7. CDR3 size: 13 residues. Germline assignment: CDR1 DFQATT and CDR2 SNEGSKA (reference sequence). CDR3 coding DNA: TGCAGTGGTCATAGCGGGAGAGGCAATGAGCAGTTCTTC. It yields the protein CSGHSGRGNEQFF.

In this sample, this clone turned up many times. The rearrangement uses TRBV15 and TRBJ1-2; D may be TRBD1 (6 bases). The CDR3 length is 16 residues. The V end was cut by 0 bases, the J end by 4 bases, with 15 bases between. The V gene's germline CDR1 is LNHNV and CDR2 YYDKDF (reference sequence). The CDR3 here is CATSRDSQDSIYGYTF. In DNA form, the CDR3 reads TGTGCCACCAGCAGAGATTCCCAGGACAGCATCTATGGCTACACCTTC.

This clone was found many times. The chain joins TRBV28 to TRBJ2-7; D is perhaps TRBD1 (5 bases). Trimming removed 2 bases from V and 2 bases from J, with 10 bases in between. The CDR3 loop spans 14 amino acids. In germline, CDR1 is MDHEN, CDR2 SYDVKM. In nucleotides, the CDR3 is TGTGCCAGCAGTTTAGGCAGGGATACCTACGAGCAGTACTTC. Translation gives CASSLGRDTYEQYF.

This clone turned up a few times. A junction boundary mismatches the germline segment, possibly from a read error. Other DNA sequences in the sample encode the same CDR3. This chain links TRBV6-2 or TRBV6-3 with TRBJ2-5; TRBD1 matches at 10 bases. The CDR3 consists of 17 residues. Germline V gene lookup returns CDR1 MNHEY and CDR2 SVGEGT. The CDR3 DNA follows: TGCGCCAGTAGTTACCCCGGCGAGGACAGGGGGGGGGAGACCCAGTACTTC. It encodes CASSYPGEDRGGETQYF.

This clone was detected only a few times. J is TRBJ2-1 and V is TRBV6-1; 14 positions match TRBD2. Trimming cost V 4 bases and J 8 bases; bases outside gene matches: 13. This CDR3 comprises 18 residues. The germline gives CDR1 MNHNS, CDR2 SASEGT. For the CDR3, the DNA is TGTGCCAGCAGTGCTGGTACAAGTGGACTAGCGGGAGGATATGAGCAGTTCTTC. Residues: CASSAGTSGLAGGYEQFF.

In regard to this clone: A much more abundant neighbour one base away suggests this may be a read error. Distinct nucleotide sequences in the sample also encode this CDR3. The chain joins TRBV5-8 to TRBJ2-5; D unresolved. Germline loops: CDR1 SGHTS, CDR2 YDEGEE. The CDR3 runs 14 residues. Trimming pared 5 bases from V and 2 bases from J, leaving 13 bases between. CDR3 DNA: TGTGCCAGCAGTCTCCGACAAGCTCAAGAGACCCAGTACTTC. This sequence encodes CASSLRQAQETQYF.

In its sample, this clone was seen a few times. This chain connects TRBV27 to TRBJ2-7; possibly TRBD2 for D (5 bases). Deletions cut 10 bases from V and 0 bases from J, with 13 bases between. The CDR3 consists of 13 residues. Per the germline V gene, CDR1 is MNHEY and CDR2 is SMNVEV (reference sequence). Here the CDR3 reads CATLPGSSYEQYF. The CDR3, as DNA: TGTGCCACTCTCCCTGGGAGCTCCTACGAGCAGTACTTC.

This clone was seen many times. This CDR3 is CSASGDRNTDTQYF. The DNA for the CDR3 is TGCAGTGCCAGTGGGGACAGAAACACAGATACGCAGTATTTT. The chain is built from TRBV20-1 and TRBJ2-3; 7 positions match TRBD1. CDR1 is DFQATT, CDR2 SNEGSKA, per germline (reference sequence). The junction had 8 bases not matched to a gene; V was cut back by 6 bases and J by 2 bases. The CDR3 is 14 residues long.

This clone was counted ten times or more. The rearrangement uses TRBV20-1 and TRBJ1-5; D is unresolved. The V end lost 6 bases, the J end lost 0 bases, and 12 bases lay between the germline ends. This CDR3 is 14 amino acids long. Germline V gene data show CDR1 as DFQATT and CDR2 as SNEGSKA (reference sequence). The CDR3 nucleotides are TGCAGTGCAACGGCGGGTAGTAGCAATCAGCCCCAGCATTTT. Amino acids: CSATAGSSNQPQHF.

This clone was detected ten times or more. V is TRBV7-6 and J is TRBJ1-6, with D uncertain. The CDR3 is 13 residues long. Germline CDR1 reads SGHVS; CDR2 reads FNYEAQ. V was trimmed by 1 base and J by 7 bases, leaving 5 bases between them. The CDR3 DNA reads as TGTGCCAGCAGCTTAGGGTTGAATTCACCCCTCCACTTT. It encodes CASSLGLNSPLHF.

The chain has TRBV19 and TRBJ1-2; D not resolved. CDR3 length: 15 amino acids. The V and J ends lost 5 bases and 9 bases respectively, with 22 bases between them. Germline lookup yields CDR1 LNHDA and CDR2 SQIVND (reference sequence). The CDR3 DNA is TGTGCCAGTAGTCTGTCACGCGCTTATTTCTTCTGCTACACCTTC. The encoded protein is CASSLSRAYFFCYTF. The variable domain in full, with the rest retrieved from reference TRBV19 and TRBJ1-2, is DGGITQSPKYLFRKEGQNVTLSCEQNLNHDAMYWYRQDPGQGLRLIYYSQIVNDFQKGDIAEGYSVSREKKESFPLTVTSAQKNPTAFYLCASSLSRAYFFCYTFGSGTRLTVV.

By share, this clone ranks as medium-sized. This rearrangement joins TRBV20-1 to TRBJ2-7; 8 nucleotides align to TRBD2. Per germline, CDR1 DFQATT and CDR2 SNEGSKA (reference sequence). The CDR3 is 14 amino acids. Losses at the gene ends were 1 base for V and 3 bases for J; bases not matched to a gene: 5. CDR3 DNA: TGCAGTGCTAGAGTTTCCGGGACTAGCTACGAGCAGTACTTC. This encodes CSARVSGTSYEQYF.

This clone occurred many times. V gene TRBV5-4 combines with J gene TRBJ1-2; 8 bases align to TRBD1. Trimming removed 0 bases from V and 4 bases from J; junction bases left unmatched: 8. CDR1 and CDR2 (germline): SGHNT, YYREEE (reference sequence). This CDR3 contains 16 residues. Here the CDR3 reads CASSLGQGASSYGYTF. The CDR3 region has the DNA TGTGCCAGCAGCTTGGGGCAGGGGGCTAGTAGCTATGGCTACACCTTC.